A selection of T cell receptor beta chains follows, all from one sample in a study of CD8 T cells in Susac syndrome. TCRdb fed the immunoSEQ multiplex PCR reads into MiXCR, producing one record per CDR3 protein. This sample has about 400,000 distinct CDR3 sequences, with roughly 85% found just once. Sequencing used CD8+ T cells from PBMCs. Source of these receptors: a human donor with multiple sclerosis. The CDR3 runs from the conserved cysteine through the conserved F or W. Each record gives: V gene, D gene, J gene, clone size, CDR3 length, CDR3 protein, CDR3 DNA. A D gene is named only where the DNA matches it firmly. Only part of the rows carry a size: once, few, many, or a class if the clone is expanded.

TRBV19	.	TRBJ1-1	once	16	CASSIDERRMNTEAFF	TGTGCCAGTAGTATAGATGAAAGGCGGATGAACACTGAAGCTTTCTTT
TRBV7-6	TRBD1	TRBJ2-1	.	16	CASSSRDRGGYNEQFF	TGTGCCAGCAGCTCCCGGGACAGGGGGGGATACAATGAGCAGTTCTTC
TRBV28	TRBD1	TRBJ2-7	.	14	CASSSGDSTYEQYF	TGTGCCAGCAGTTCTGGGGACAGCACCTACGAGCAGTACTTC
TRBV20-1	.	TRBJ2-1	.	13	CSAKDGSYNEQFF	TGCAGTGCTAAGGACGGGTCCTACAATGAGCAGTTCTTC
TRBV6-1	.	TRBJ1-2	.	16	CASNDPLDRFKGGYTF	TGTGCCAGCAACGACCCCTTAGACAGATTTAAGGGTGGCTACACCTTC
TRBV5-4	.	TRBJ1-1	.	14	CASSLVGVDTEAFF	TGTGCCAGCAGCTTGGTAGGGGTGGACACTGAAGCTTTCTTT
TRBV4-1	.	TRBJ2-7	.	15	CASSQGEDRSYEQYF	TGCGCCAGCAGCCAAGGGGAAGATAGGTCCTACGAGCAGTACTTC
TRBV19	TRBD2	TRBJ2-3	.	17	CASSIDSAAGGTDTQYF	TGTGCCAGTAGTATAGATTCGGCTGCGGGGGGCACAGATACGCAGTATTTT
TRBV28	TRBD2	TRBJ2-3	.	15	CASSLFGTSGSSQYF	TGTGCCAGCAGTTTATTCGGGACTAGCGGGAGCTCGCAGTATTTT
TRBV28	.	TRBJ1-1	once	13	CASNWQGNTEAFF	TGTGCCAGCAACTGGCAGGGGAACACTGAAGCTTTCTTT
TRBV6-5	TRBD1	TRBJ2-7	.	13	CASRGQVTYEQYF	TGTGCCAGCAGGGGACAGGTGACCTACGAGCAGTACTTC
TRBV18	.	TRBJ1-2	.	17	CASSPPEGIGSNYGYTF	TGTGCCAGCTCACCACCCGAGGGGATAGGATCCAACTATGGCTACACCTTC
TRBV15	.	TRBJ1-2	.	15	CATSRDLGLAYGYTF	TGTGCCACCAGCAGAGATCTAGGGTTGGCCTATGGCTACACCTTC
TRBV15	.	TRBJ1-1	.	13	CATQGWSNTEAFF	TGTGCCACACAGGGATGGTCCAACACTGAAGCTTTCTTT